These 27 T cell receptor beta chains originate from one sample sequenced in a study of T cell changes during pregnancy in multiple sclerosis. Sequenced by immunoSEQ multiplex PCR; TCRdb stores in-frame clones only, minus some. Counted here are more than 90,000 clones, around 90% occurring once; the ten biggest clones make up around 3%. Sequenced here: peripheral blood, sampled in the second trimester of pregnancy. Source of these receptors: a female donor with multiple sclerosis, enrolled in a pregnancy study.

V and J are TRBV11-2 and TRBJ1-5; no clear D. Germline CDR1 and CDR2: SGHAT and FQNNGV. The CDR3 sequence is 14 residues long. Between the trimmed V and J ends, which lost 1 base and 3 bases, there was a span of 7 bases. The CDR3: CASSLGPNNQPQHF. The CDR3 nucleotides are TGTGCCAGCAGCTTAGGTCCTAACAATCAGCCCCAGCATTTT.

The chain has TRBV7-3 and TRBJ2-1; D possibly corresponds to TRBD2 (6 bases). Per germline, CDR1 SGHTA and CDR2 FQGTGA. Trimming cost V 4 bases and J 0 bases, with 22 bases left between them. CDR3 length equals 19 residues. The CDR3 DNA sequence: TGTGCCAGCAGCTCCAATGGGGCTAGCGCGACGAGCTCCTACAATGAGCAGTTCTTC. It codes for CASSSNGASATSSYNEQFF. The full variable domain, rest sourced from reference TRBV7-3 and TRBJ2-1, is GAGVSQTPSNKVTEKGKYVELRCDPISGHTALYWYRQSLGQGPEFLIYFQGTGAADDSGLPNDRFFAVRPEGSVSTLKIQRTERGDSAVYLCASSSNGASATSSYNEQFFGPGTRLTVL.

This sequence joins TRBV6-1 and TRBJ2-2; 7 bases fit TRBD1. This CDR3 is 16 amino acids long. Trimming removed 4 bases from V and 5 bases from J; junction bases left unmatched: 10. CDR1 is MNHNS, CDR2 SASEGT, per germline. CDR3 protein: CASSGGQLILTGELFF. The CDR3 DNA reads as TGTGCCAGCAGTGGGGGACAGCTCATATTAACCGGGGAGCTGTTTTTT.

The chain employs TRBV29-1 and TRBJ1-1; the D is unclear. V dropped 3 bases and J dropped 6 bases, with 8 bases sitting between them. The CDR3 sequence is 11 residues long. Germline V gene data show CDR1 as SQVTM and CDR2 as ANQGSEA. The CDR3 nucleotides are TGCAGCGTTGATTTGGCTTCTGAAGCTTTCTTT. Amino acids: CSVDLASEAFF.

The rearrangement links TRBV27 to TRBJ2-7; 7 nucleotides agree with TRBD2. CDR3 length: 11 amino acids. Trimming removed 6 bases from V and 4 bases from J; junction bases left unmatched: 0. The germline gives CDR1 MNHEY, CDR2 SMNVEV (reference sequence). The CDR3 is CASRAGYEQYF. The CDR3 DNA is TGTGCCAGCAGAGCGGGATACGAGCAGTACTTC.

The chain carries TRBV6-6 and TRBJ2-6, with a possible D match to TRBD1 (5 bases). The CDR3 loop spans 15 amino acids. CDR1 and CDR2 (germline): MNHNY, SVGAGI (reference sequence). V lost 10 bases, J lost 2 bases, and 15 bases lay in between. CDR3 DNA: TGTGCCATTTCCTCGATGGGGCCTGGGGCCAACGTCCTGACTTTC. Its translation is CAISSMGPGANVLTF.

The chain uses TRBV27 and TRBJ2-7, with 12 positions matching TRBD2. Germline loops: CDR1 MNHEY, CDR2 SMNVEV (reference sequence). The CDR3 has 17 amino acids. V lost 5 bases, J lost 0 bases, and 8 bases stayed unmatched. The CDR3 sequence: CASSAHGLAGSSYEQYF. In DNA form, the CDR3 reads TGTGCCAGCAGTGCCCACGGACTAGCGGGGAGCTCCTACGAGCAGTACTTC.

This chain connects TRBV19 to TRBJ2-1, with D possibly TRBD2 on 6 matching bases. Trimming pared 5 bases from V and 0 bases from J, leaving 11 bases between. This CDR3 region has 15 residues. Germline CDR1 LNHDA, CDR2 SQIVND (reference sequence). The DNA for the CDR3 is TGTGCCAGTAGTCGCGGGGAGAGCTCCTACAATGAGCAGTTCTTC. This codes for CASSRGESSYNEQFF.

The V call is TRBV5-1, the J call TRBJ2-5; 7 bases line up with TRBD1. With V trimmed by 4 bases and J by 1 base, 7 bases remained unmatched. CDR3 length: 15 amino acids. Germline V gene lookup returns CDR1 SGHRS and CDR2 YFSETQ. In nucleotides, the CDR3 is TGCGCCAGCAGCATCGGGACAGCACCCCAAGAGACCCAGTACTTC. Protein product: CASSIGTAPQETQYF.

The chain is built from TRBV7-9 and TRBJ2-7; 9 bases align to TRBD1. Per the germline V gene, CDR1 is SEHNR and CDR2 is FQNEAQ (reference sequence). V lost 4 bases to trimming and J lost 1 base; unmatched junction nucleotides: 11. The CDR3 spans 17 residues. CDR3 sequence: CASSSNLGQGRSYEQYF. The CDR3 DNA is TGTGCCAGCAGCTCAAATCTGGGACAGGGTCGGTCCTACGAGCAGTACTTC.

This clone was seen just once. The chain recombines TRBV21-1 with TRBJ2-1; TRBD2, the D gene given by the table, was not confirmed from the DNA. TRBV21-1 is annotated as a pseudogene. This CDR3 has 16 residues. CDR3 nucleotide sequence: TGTGCCAGCAGCAAATGGATTGGCGGGGGTTACAATGAGCAGTTCTTC. It specifies CASSKWIGGGYNEQFF.

The CDR3 sequence is CASSLYSNQPQHF. The CDR3 region has the DNA TGTGCCAGCAGCCTATATAGCAATCAGCCCCAGCATTTT. The rearrangement joins TRBV13 to TRBJ1-5; D not certain. The V end was cut by 5 bases, the J end by 0 bases, with 5 bases between. The germline gives CDR1 PRHDT, CDR2 FYEKMQ (reference sequence). The CDR3 has 13 residues.

The rearrangement uses TRBV11-2 and TRBJ2-3; possibly TRBD1 for D (6 bases). The germline V gene has CDR1 SGHAT and CDR2 FQNNGV. This CDR3 has 14 amino acids. V was pared by 5 bases and J by 6 bases, with 15 bases between. DNA for the CDR3: TGTGCCAGCAGCCGCACCGGAGGACAGGATACGCAGTATTTT. It specifies CASSRTGGQDTQYF.

This chain links TRBV27 with TRBJ2-7; D gene uncertain. V was cut by 10 bases and J by 0 bases, with 10 bases left in between. CDR1 and CDR2 (germline): MNHEY, SMNVEV (reference sequence). The CDR3 covers 12 residues. CDR3 bases: TGTGCCACCCGTAACTTCTCCTACGAGCAGTACTTC. Translation: CATRNFSYEQYF.

The chain has TRBV28 and TRBJ1-2; D is unclear. The length of the CDR3 is 12 residues. CDR1 is MDHEN and CDR2 is SYDVKM in the germline V gene. V gave up 6 bases and J gave up 4 bases, with 9 bases separating them. CDR3: CASSGGPYGYTF. In DNA form, the CDR3 reads TGTGCCAGCAGCGGAGGGCCCTATGGCTACACCTTC.

J is TRBJ2-5 and V is TRBV5-1; TRBD1 might be the D (6 bases). Germline V lookup: CDR1 SGHRS, CDR2 YFSETQ. There are 14 residues in the CDR3. Trimming cost V 1 base and J 4 bases, with 11 bases left between them. The CDR3 sequence: CASSLTTGLETQYF. The CDR3 DNA reads as TGCGCCAGCAGCTTGACAACAGGGTTAGAGACCCAGTACTTC. The complete variable domain, with remaining parts taken from reference TRBV5-1 and TRBJ2-5, reads KAGVTQTPRYLIKTRGQQVTLSCSPISGHRSVSWYQQTPGQGLQFLFEYFSETQRNKGNFPGRFSGRQFSNSRSEMNVSTLELGDSALYLCASSLTTGLETQYFGPGTRLLVL.

The chain carries TRBV7-2 and TRBJ1-2, with D unclear. CDR1 and CDR2 from the germline V gene are SGHTA and FQGNSA. The CDR3 is 14 residues long. Trimming took 1 base from V and 8 from J, leaving 14 bases between them. The CDR3 DNA is TGTGCCAGCAGCTTAGGTGAGGCGTATAGAGGCTACACCTTC. It specifies CASSLGEAYRGYTF.

This chain joins TRBV6-1 and TRBJ2-7; tentatively, D is TRBD1 (5 bases). The V gene's germline CDR1 is MNHNS and CDR2 SASEGT. The CDR3 is 12 amino acids. Deletions cut 6 bases from V and 6 bases from J, with 12 bases between. Here the CDR3 DNA reads TGTGCCAGCAGCCTCAGGGTAGGCGAGCAGTACTTC. Protein: CASSLRVGEQYF.

The V gene is TRBV18, the J gene TRBJ1-5; 9 bases line up with TRBD1. The CDR3 sequence is 18 residues long. Germline V CDR1 and CDR2: KGHSH, LQKENI. Unmatched junction bases numbered 13, after V lost 3 bases and J lost 4 bases. The CDR3 coding sequence is TGTGCCAGCTCACCCGTCCCGGGACAGGGTTTGGGTAATCAGCCCCAGCATTTT. Encoded protein: CASSPVPGQGLGNQPQHF.

V is TRBV6-5 and J is TRBJ2-1, with TRBD2 matching over 7 bases. The CDR3 runs 13 residues. The germline V gene encodes CDR1 MNHEY and CDR2 SVGAGI. With V trimmed by 8 bases and J by 4 bases, 5 bases remained unmatched. The CDR3 DNA reads as TGTGCCAGCGGGCTAGCGGAATACAATGAGCAGTTCTTC. Protein product: CASGLAEYNEQFF.

The V call is TRBV10-3, the J call TRBJ2-1, with D possibly TRBD2 on 6 matching bases. The ends were cut back, 3 bases at V and 4 bases at J, with 13 bases in the middle. Germline V gives CDR1 ENHRY, CDR2 SYGVKD. The CDR3 spans 15 residues. CDR3 in DNA: TGTGCCATCAGTGATCCAGCGGGTCCATACAATGAGCAGTTCTTC. Its protein is CAISDPAGPYNEQFF.

The genes are TRBV5-1 and TRBJ2-1; 15 bases map to TRBD2. J gave up 9 bases and V 3 bases, and 4 bases lay outside the gene matches. CDR1 is SGHRS and CDR2 is YFSETQ in the germline V gene. The CDR3 contains 15 residues. The CDR3 protein is CASSYGLAGGGEQFF. Here the CDR3 DNA reads TGCGCCAGCAGCTACGGACTAGCGGGAGGGGGTGAGCAGTTCTTC.

V gene TRBV5-1 combines with J gene TRBJ2-7, with TRBD1 identical over 10 bases. Germline values: CDR1 SGHRS, CDR2 YFSETQ. With 3 bases clipped from V and 5 bases from J, the junction kept 8 bases outside the gene matches. This CDR3 region has 15 residues. The CDR3 loop is CASSYRQGALNEQYF. The CDR3 nucleotides are TGCGCCAGCAGCTACCGACAGGGGGCGCTTAACGAGCAGTACTTC.

The J gene is TRBJ2-5, the V gene TRBV7-2; weak D call: TRBD1 (6 bases). Germline CDR1 and CDR2: SGHTA and FQGNSA. With 5 bases removed from V and 1 base from J, the gap between germline ends came to 11 bases. This CDR3 is 14 amino acids long. The CDR3: CASSIQTGQETQYF. In nucleotides, the CDR3 is TGTGCCAGCAGCATACAGACAGGCCAAGAGACCCAGTACTTC.

This chain links TRBV4-2 with TRBJ1-2, with no clear D. This CDR3 region has 15 residues. Trimming pared 0 bases from V and 0 bases from J, leaving 8 bases between. Looked up from germline, CDR1 is LGHNA and CDR2 is YNFKEQ. The CDR3 DNA is TGTGCCAGCAGCCAAGATTTAGGAGCTAACTATGGCTACACCTTC. Encoded protein: CASSQDLGANYGYTF.

The chain carries TRBV19 and TRBJ2-3; the match to TRBD2 covers 8 bases. Germline lookup yields CDR1 LNHDA and CDR2 SQIVND (reference sequence). After removal of 8 bases from V and 0 bases from J, the junction contained 7 bases not matched to a gene. The CDR3 extends over 15 amino acids. CDR3 in amino acids: CASGTRGGSTDTQYF. CDR3 sequence (DNA): TGTGCCAGTGGGACACGCGGGGGGAGCACAGATACGCAGTATTTT. Complete variable domain (other parts from reference TRBV19 and TRBJ2-3): DGGITQSPKYLFRKEGQNVTLSCEQNLNHDAMYWYRQDPGQGLRLIYYSQIVNDFQKGDIAEGYSVSREKKESFPLTVTSAQKNPTAFYLCASGTRGGSTDTQYFGPGTRLTVL.

The genes are TRBV27 and TRBJ2-1; TRBD2 is a possible D gene (5 bases). This CDR3 contains 14 residues. Between the trimmed V and J ends, which lost 6 bases and 10 bases, there was a span of 19 bases. Germline V gene data show CDR1 as MNHEY and CDR2 as SMNVEV (reference sequence). CDR3 nucleotides: TGTGCCAGCAGGGCCCTCCGGGGAGTCTACGAGCAGTTCTTC. Its protein product is CASRALRGVYEQFF.